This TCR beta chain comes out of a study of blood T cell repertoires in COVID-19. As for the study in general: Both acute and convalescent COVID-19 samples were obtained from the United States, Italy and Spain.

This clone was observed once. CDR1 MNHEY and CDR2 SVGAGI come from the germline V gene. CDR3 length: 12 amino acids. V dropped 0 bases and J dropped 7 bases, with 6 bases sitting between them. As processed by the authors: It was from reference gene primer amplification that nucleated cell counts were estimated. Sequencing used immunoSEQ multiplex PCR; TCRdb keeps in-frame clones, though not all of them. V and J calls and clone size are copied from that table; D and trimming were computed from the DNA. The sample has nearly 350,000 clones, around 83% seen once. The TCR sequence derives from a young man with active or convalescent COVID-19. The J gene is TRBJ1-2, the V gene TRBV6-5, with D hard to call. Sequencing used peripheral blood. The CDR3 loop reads CASSYSSGGYTF. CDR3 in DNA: TGTGCCAGCAGTTACTCGTCAGGTGGCTACACCTTC.